The following is a TCR beta chain sequence with its context. These data belong to a study of blood T cell repertoires in COVID-19. Across the study: Both acute and convalescent COVID-19 samples were obtained from the United States, Italy and Spain. In each case, the material was cDNA or gDNA derived from T cells, B-cell-depleted T cells, or PBMCs.

With V trimmed by 3 bases and J by 5 bases, 10 bases remained unmatched. CDR3 length: 16 amino acids. The V gene's germline CDR1 is SGHAT and CDR2 FQNNGV. Study processing details: By means of reference gene primer amplification, nucleated cell counts were estimated. Assay used: immunoSEQ multiplex PCR; TCRdb lists only in-frame clones, some missing. V, J and clone size are those of that table, while D and trimming were read from the DNA. The data contain 65,000 to 80,000 clones, roughly 80% of them singletons. This chain uses TRBV11-2 with TRBJ1-1; TRBD1 aligns across 9 bases. This clonotype was obtained from a human donor in a cohort sampled during active COVID-19. The source material was peripheral blood. This chain's CDR3 is CASSLPHTGGETEAFF. The CDR3 DNA reads TGTGCCAGCAGCTTGCCGCATACAGGGGGCGAGACTGAAGCTTTCTTT.